These 29 T cell receptor beta chains were all obtained from the same sample, sequenced in a study of T cells in Graves' hyperthyroidism and ophthalmopathy. What was amplified from RNA transcripts were TCR beta CDR3 regions. In the first-round RT-PCR of the TCR CDR3, the HTBI primer set was used. TCRdb ran MiXCR on the multiplex PCR reads and lists one entry per CDR3 protein. The sample has around 700,000 distinct CDR3 sequences, roughly a third seen once. Material for sequencing was blood. These receptor sequences come from a middle-aged woman with Graves' hyperthyroidism.

This clonotype was recorded at least ten times. This chain joins TRBV25-1 and TRBJ1-5, with D possibly matching TRBD1 (5 bases). V was clipped by 4 bases and J by 5 bases, with 9 bases between them. CDR1 is MGHDK and CDR2 is SYGVNS in the germline V gene. CDR3 length: 13 residues. CDR3 bases: TGTGCCAGCAGTGCCGGGGGGGATCAGCCCCAGCATTTT. Translating gives CASSAGGDQPQHF. The full variable domain, completed using reference TRBV25-1 and TRBJ1-5, is EADIYQTPRYLVIGTGKKITLECSQTMGHDKMYWYQQDPGMELHLIHYSYGVNSTEKGDLSSESTVSRIRTEHFPLTLESARPSHTSQYLCASSAGGDQPQHFGDGTRLSIL.

The chain couples TRBV29-1 to TRBJ1-5, with a weak D call TRBD1 (5 bases). Germline CDR1 SQVTM, CDR2 ANQGSEA. Deletions cut 8 bases from V and 1 base from J, with 12 bases between. The CDR3 runs to 13 residues. DNA of the CDR3: TGCAGCCAAGCCTGGACAAGCAATCAGCCCCAGCATTTT. Translated: CSQAWTSNQPQHF.

This clonotype occurred many times. The chain has TRBV29-1 and TRBJ1-1; TRBD1 matches 9 bases. With 4 bases clipped from V and 4 bases from J, the junction kept 13 bases outside the gene matches. Germline assignment: CDR1 SQVTM and CDR2 ANQGSEA. The length of the CDR3 is 16 residues. For the CDR3, the DNA is TGCAGCGTTGTGGCGGGACAGGGAGGCTCCGGCACTGAAGCTTTCTTT. It encodes CSVVAGQGGSGTEAFF.

The chain recombines TRBV3-1 with TRBJ1-1; TRBD1 might be the D (6 bases). Germline V gene sequence: CDR1 LGHDT, CDR2 YNNKEL (reference sequence). V was trimmed by 3 bases and J by 1 base, leaving 15 bases between them. The CDR3 covers 16 residues. CDR3 nucleotides: TGTGCCAGCAGCCAGGGGGACAAATCGGGGAACACTGAAGCTTTCTTT. Its translation is CASSQGDKSGNTEAFF.

The chain employs TRBV2 and TRBJ2-7, with 7 bases identical to TRBD1. This CDR3 comprises 18 residues. CDR1 SNHLY and CDR2 FYNNEI come from the germline V gene. Trimming at V came to 6 bases and at J to 0 bases, leaving 17 bases not matched to a gene. The CDR3 DNA follows: TGTGCCAGCAGCTCTTGGACAGGCGCACGAACGATCTCCTACGAGCAGTACTTC. It codes for CASSSWTGARTISYEQYF.

The chain couples TRBV4-3 to TRBJ1-3, with unresolved D. Germline V gene lookup returns CDR1 LGHNA and CDR2 YSLEER. The CDR3 extends over 14 amino acids. The germline V and J ends were trimmed by 1 base and 3 bases, with 7 bases remaining between them. CDR3 region: CASSQGSGGNTIYF. For the CDR3, the DNA is TGCGCCAGCAGCCAAGGGTCCGGTGGAAACACCATATATTTT.

This clonotype has just a few counts. The genes are TRBV27 and TRBJ1-2, with TRBD1 as a possible D gene (5 bases). The CDR3 runs 11 residues. From germline, CDR1 is MNHEY and CDR2 SMNVEV (reference sequence). Trimming stripped 5 bases from V and 9 bases from J, with 10 bases between. This chain's CDR3 is CASSTGGSYTF. CDR3 coding DNA: TGTGCCAGCAGTACCGGGGGAAGCTACACCTTC.

This clonotype was found many times. The V call is TRBV7-2, the J call TRBJ2-7; perhaps TRBD2 as D (5 bases). The CDR3 is 13 residues long. V was clipped by 7 bases and J by 2 bases, with 12 bases between them. Germline V gene data show CDR1 as SGHTA and CDR2 as FQGNSA. CDR3 loop: CASTRPGTYEQYF. CDR3 DNA sequence: TGTGCCAGCACCCGACCGGGGACCTACGAGCAGTACTTC. Together with reference TRBV7-2 and TRBJ2-7, the CDR3 gives the full variable domain: GAGVSQSPSNKVTEKGKDVELRCDPISGHTALYWYRQSLGQGLEFLIYFQGNSAPDKSGLPSDRFSAERTGGSVSTLTIQRTQQEDSAVYLCASTRPGTYEQYFGPGTRLTVT.

This clonotype was observed a few times. One junction end disagrees with the germline gene, perhaps due to a read error. The chain is built from TRBV24-1 and TRBJ2-7, with no clear D. Per germline, CDR1 KGHDR and CDR2 SFDVKD. This CDR3 comprises 14 residues. CDR3 amino acids: CASSALTATYEQYF. CDR3 bases: TGTGCCAGCAGTGCTTTGACCGCTACTTACGAGCAGTACTTC.

This rearrangement joins TRBV5-1 to TRBJ2-3, with 9 bases identical to TRBD2. CDR3 length: 16 amino acids. The germline CDR1 and CDR2 sequences are SGHRS and YFSETQ. Losses at the gene ends were 0 bases for V and 0 bases for J; bases not matched to a gene: 2. CDR3: CASSLGSGGSTDTQYF. CDR3 nucleotide sequence: TGCGCCAGCAGCTTGGGTAGCGGGGGCAGCACAGATACGCAGTATTTT.

This clonotype came up a few times. The chain has TRBV5-8 and TRBJ2-7; D not certain. CDR1 SGHTS and CDR2 YDEGEE come from the germline V gene. The CDR3 sequence is 12 residues long. V dropped 5 bases and J dropped 4 bases, with 10 bases sitting between them. The CDR3 here is CASSSQNYEQYF. Written as DNA, the CDR3 is TGTGCCAGCAGTTCCCAAAATTACGAGCAGTACTTC.

With respect to this clonotype: At one end, the junction sequence differs from germline, possibly due to a read error. The chain employs TRBV10-1 and TRBJ1-1; a weak D match, TRBD1 (5 bases). Germline CDR1 reads WNHNN; CDR2 reads SYGVQD (reference sequence). CDR3 length equals 14 residues. CDR3 DNA sequence: TGTGCCAGCAGTCACCCTTGGGGGGGCACTGAAGCTTTCTTT. It is translated as CASSHPWGGTEAFF.

The V gene is TRBV12-3 or TRBV12-4, the J gene TRBJ1-5, with no clear D. This CDR3 spans 13 amino acids. V lost 5 bases, J lost 6 bases, and 11 bases lay in between. The chain's CDR3 is CASSPALVQPQHF. CDR3 DNA sequence: TGTGCCAGCAGTCCAGCACTTGTTCAGCCCCAGCATTTT.

This clonotype was seen repeatedly, ten times or more. The V call is TRBV29-1, the J call TRBJ2-7, with D possibly TRBD1 on 6 matching bases. V gave up 5 bases and J gave up 1 base, with 9 bases separating them. Germline CDR1 is SQVTM and CDR2 is ANQGSEA. The CDR3 totals 12 residues. In nucleotides, the CDR3 is TGCAGCGTTTCCGACAGGTCCTACGAGCAGTACTTC. It yields the protein CSVSDRSYEQYF.

This clonotype was seen ten or more times. The chain has TRBV7-9 and TRBJ1-1, with D unclear. Trimming shortened V by 5 bases and J by 3 bases, and 10 bases separated the two germline ends. Germline V CDR1 and CDR2: SEHNR, FQNEAQ (reference sequence). The CDR3 consists of 13 residues. CDR3 sequence (DNA): TGTGCCAGCAGCCTTCAAGAGTACACTGAAGCTTTCTTT. This gives the protein CASSLQEYTEAFF. The full variable domain, its missing parts supplied by reference TRBV7-9 and TRBJ1-1, is DTGVSQNPRHKITKRGQNVTFRCDPISEHNRLYWYRQTLGQGPEFLTYFQNEAQLEKSRLLSDRFSAERPKGSFSTLEIQRTEQGDSAMYLCASSLQEYTEAFFGQGTRLTVV.

This clonotype was detected only once. The genes are TRBV20-1 and TRBJ2-7, with 10 bases matching TRBD1. Germline CDR1 reads DFQATT; CDR2 reads SNEGSKA (reference sequence). The CDR3 covers 14 residues. Losses at the gene ends were 5 bases for V and 6 bases for J; bases not matched to a gene: 10. CDR3 amino acids: CSAVTGTGDGEQYF. The CDR3, as DNA: TGCAGTGCTGTTACCGGGACAGGGGACGGCGAGCAGTACTTC.

The chain carries TRBV6-6 and TRBJ2-7, with no clear D. Germline assignment: CDR1 MNHNY and CDR2 SVGAGI (reference sequence). CDR3 length: 13 residues. V was shortened by 0 bases and J by 3 bases, with 6 bases between the two germline ends. CDR3 nucleotide sequence: TGTGCCAGCAGTTACTCGGGCCTCTACGAGCAGTACTTC. This encodes CASSYSGLYEQYF.

This clonotype was found many times. The chain has TRBV29-1 and TRBJ2-2; TRBD1 agrees at 8 bases. The V gene's germline CDR1 is SQVTM and CDR2 ANQGSEA. This CDR3 region has 14 residues. Trimming took 1 base from V and 4 from J; bases not matched to a gene: 2. The CDR3 bases are TGCAGCGTTGAAGCAGGGGGCTCCACCGGGGAGCTGTTTTTT. It translates to CSVEAGGSTGELFF.

This clonotype was seen many times. The chain combines TRBV29-1 with TRBJ1-5, with D possibly matching TRBD1 (5 bases). The CDR3 is 14 amino acids. Germline V gene lookup returns CDR1 SQVTM and CDR2 ANQGSEA. Trimming removed 6 bases at V and 3 bases at J, with 15 bases between. The CDR3 DNA reads as TGCAGCGTGCAACCCGGGGCAAACAATCAGCCCCAGCATTTT. It codes for CSVQPGANNQPQHF. Looking up the rest from reference TRBV29-1 and TRBJ1-5 gives the full variable domain: SAVISQKPSRDICQRGTSLTIQCQVDSQVTMMFWYRQQPGQSLTLIATANQGSEATYESGFVIDKFPISRPNLTFSTLTVSNMSPEDSSIYLCSVQPGANNQPQHFGDGTRLSIL.

This clonotype was seen many times. J is TRBJ1-1 and V is TRBV25-1, with D tentatively TRBD1 (5 bases). The V gene's germline CDR1 is MGHDK and CDR2 SYGVNS. The CDR3 runs 13 residues. Trimming took 4 bases from V and 0 from J, leaving 6 bases between them. The chain's CDR3 is CASSGDVNTEAFF. The CDR3 coding sequence is TGTGCCAGCAGTGGGGACGTGAACACTGAAGCTTTCTTT. The full variable domain, completed using reference TRBV25-1 and TRBJ1-1, is EADIYQTPRYLVIGTGKKITLECSQTMGHDKMYWYQQDPGMELHLIHYSYGVNSTEKGDLSSESTVSRIRTEHFPLTLESARPSHTSQYLCASSGDVNTEAFFGQGTRLTVV.

This clonotype appeared a few times. The chain joins TRBV3-1 to TRBJ1-2; D is undetermined. Germline V lookup: CDR1 LGHDT, CDR2 YNNKEL (reference sequence). There are 13 residues in the CDR3. V lost 4 bases to trimming and J lost 8 bases, with 14 bases between them. CDR3 sequence reads: CASSPTRSAGYTF. CDR3 DNA sequence: TGTGCCAGCAGCCCAACTAGGTCTGCGGGCTACACCTTC. Full variable domain (rest looked up from reference TRBV3-1 and TRBJ1-2): DTAVSQTPKYLVTQMGNDKSIKCEQNLGHDTMYWYKQDSKKFLKIMFSYNNKELIINETVPNRFSPKSPDKAHLNLHINSLELGDSAVYFCASSPTRSAGYTFGSGTRLTVV.

About this clonotype itself: The CDR3 carries no conserved terminal phenylalanine or tryptophan, so it likely arises from a read error. It is unclear where the CDR3 begins or ends on the DNA, so no DNA is shown, and the CDR3 is as TCRdb lists it. The rearrangement uses TRBV28 and TRBJ1-2. Germline V gene lookup returns CDR1 MDHEN and CDR2 SYDVKM. The CDR3 spans 9 residues, counting both ends. The CDR3 spells CASSDGPLI.

Many counts were recorded for this clonotype. The chain's CDR3 is CASSDGLAGKQETQYF. For the CDR3, the DNA is TGTGCCAGCAGTGACGGACTAGCGGGGAAACAAGAGACCCAGTACTTC. The rearrangement joins TRBV2 to TRBJ2-5; 12 bases line up with TRBD2. Germline V CDR1 and CDR2: SNHLY, FYNNEI. CDR3 length: 16 amino acids. Unmatched junction bases numbered 4, after V lost 3 bases and J lost 2 bases.

Comments on this clonotype: This could be a read error, since a much larger clone is one nucleotide away. The gene calls are TRBV10-3 and TRBJ2-2, with 9 bases lining up with TRBD1. Germline V lookup: CDR1 ENHRY, CDR2 SYGVKD. The CDR3 is 13 residues long. The CDR3 region has the DNA TGTGCCATCAGCCGGGACAGGGACGGGGAGCCGTTTTTT. Translating it yields CAISRDRDGEPFF.

The sample holds many counts of this clonotype. The rearrangement links TRBV7-9 to TRBJ1-1; 8 bases map to TRBD1. This CDR3 region has 14 residues. Unmatched junction bases numbered 4, after V lost 6 bases and J lost 1 base. CDR1 is SEHNR and CDR2 is FQNEAQ in the germline V gene (reference sequence). The CDR3 region is CASSPDRENTEAFF. As DNA, the CDR3 is TGTGCCAGCAGTCCGGACAGGGAGAACACTGAAGCTTTCTTT. The full variable domain, its missing parts supplied by reference TRBV7-9 and TRBJ1-1, is DTGVSQNPRHKITKRGQNVTFRCDPISEHNRLYWYRQTLGQGPEFLTYFQNEAQLEKSRLLSDRFSAERPKGSFSTLEIQRTEQGDSAMYLCASSPDRENTEAFFGQGTRLTVV.

This clonotype was found a few times. V and J are TRBV29-1 and TRBJ1-5; D possibly corresponds to TRBD1 (5 bases). The V and J ends lost 1 base and 0 bases respectively, with 22 bases between them. Germline CDR1 and CDR2: SQVTM and ANQGSEA. The CDR3 runs 19 residues. The CDR3 spells CSVEGGPGPTIYSNQPQHF. In DNA form, the CDR3 reads TGCAGCGTTGAAGGGGGACCGGGACCAACTATTTATAGCAATCAGCCCCAGCATTTT.

This chain links TRBV6-6 with TRBJ2-5; TRBD2 matches at 8 bases. This CDR3 spans 15 amino acids. CDR1 and CDR2 from the germline V gene are MNHNY and SVGAGI (reference sequence). Trimming took 2 bases from V and 4 from J; bases not matched to a gene: 6. CDR3 nucleotides: TGTGCCAGCAGTTACCCGACCCGGGGGGGAGAGACCCAGTACTTC. As protein: CASSYPTRGGETQYF.

At least ten counts were recorded for this clonotype. CDR3 region: CATSDFQGAIETQYF. The CDR3 DNA reads TGTGCCACCAGTGATTTTCAGGGGGCAATCGAGACCCAGTACTTC. The chain carries TRBV24-1 and TRBJ2-5, with 8 bases matching TRBD1. CDR1 is KGHDR and CDR2 is SFDVKD in the germline V gene. The CDR3 spans 15 residues. With V trimmed by 1 base and J by 5 bases, 5 bases remained unmatched.

Note on this clonotype: Just one base apart from a much larger clone, this may be a read error. The chain recombines TRBV7-9 with TRBJ2-7; 14 nucleotides line up with TRBD2. Germline CDR1 reads SEHNR; CDR2 reads FQNEAQ (reference sequence). This CDR3 comprises 15 residues. The DNA for the CDR3 is TGTGCCAGCAGCTCCGCCGGGACTAGCGGGAGCGAGCAGCACTTC. Protein: CASSSAGTSGSEQHF.